Given below is one T cell receptor beta chain in context. This CDR3 has 11 residues. Germline CDR1 and CDR2: SQVTM and ANQGSEA. Trimming stripped 6 bases from V and 7 bases from J, with 9 bases between. The entry originates in a study of CD8 T cells in Susac syndrome. The authors reverse transcribed roughly 0.5 to 1 ug RNA with random hexamers. One entry per CDR3 protein results from TCRdb running MiXCR on the immunoSEQ multiplex PCR reads. This sample has about 120,000 distinct CDR3 sequences, with 96% found just once. Input material: CD4+ T cells from PBMCs. V is TRBV29-1 and J is TRBJ2-2; maybe TRBD2 (7 bases). The sequence was collected from a human donor with Susac syndrome. In nucleotides, the CDR3 is TGCAGCGTAGGGGGGGACGGGGAGCTGTTTTTT. Translation: CSVGGDGELFF.